This TCR beta chain is from a study of blood T cell repertoires in COVID-19. Across the study: The study drew acute and convalescent COVID-19 samples from the United States, Italy and Spain. PBMCs, B-cell-depleted T cells, or T cells were the source of the cDNA or gDNA that made up the material.

The CDR3 covers 17 residues. J was trimmed by 0 bases and V by 4 bases; bases with no gene match: 10. Germline loops: CDR1 SGHDT, CDR2 YYEEEE. As processed by the authors: The assay estimated nucleated cells by amplifying reference gene primers. Clones were sequenced by immunoSEQ multiplex PCR, and TCRdb holds only the in-frame ones, with some missing. V, J and clone size were drawn from that table, and D and trimming were deduced from the DNA. The top ten clones hold under 6.5% of a sample with tens of thousands of clones, roughly 93% of them seen once. The receptor was derived from a human donor in a cohort sampled during active COVID-19. Material: peripheral blood. The rearrangement joins TRBV5-6 to TRBJ2-7, with TRBD2 matching over 10 bases. CDR3 coding DNA: TGTGCCAGCAGCGCGACGACTAGCGGGTTTAGCTCCTACGAGCAGTACTTC. This gives the protein CASSATTSGFSSYEQYF.